This T cell receptor (beta chain) was captured in a study of T cell repertoires in cytomegalovirus infection. About the research overall: CMV infection and matching HLA type were both indicated by public TCR beta signatures.

CDR1 is SGHTA, CDR2 FQGNSA, per germline. CDR3 length equals 14 residues. TCRdb re-analysed the reads in MiXCR, keeping a single row per CDR3 protein. The data contain about 180,000 distinct CDR3 sequences, 13% to 15% of them singletons. For this clonotype: The junction departs from germline at one end; a sequencing error may be responsible.

The V and J genes are TRBV7-2 and TRBJ2-7; 7 bases map to TRBD2. The sample comprised PBMCs. The origin of this receptor is a human donor in good health (CMV status not recorded). Some clones in this sample may be carry-over from other donors' samples. The CDR3 here is CASSASSWDYVQYF. In DNA form, the CDR3 reads TGTGCCAGCAGCGCCTCCTCTTGGGACTACGTGCAGTACTTC.